This T cell receptor (beta chain) was profiled in a study of blood T cell repertoires in COVID-19 (dated by TCRdb to 2019 to 2021). Looking at the study overall: Samples covering the acute and convalescent phases of COVID-19 were provided by collaborators in the United States, Italy and Spain. The material from the prospective study consisted of cDNA or gDNA derived from T cells, B-cell-depleted T cells, or PBMCs. Subjects who had been exposed to COVID-19, were actively infected with it, or had recovered from it provided the deeply sampled blood TCRbeta repertoires that made up the dataset. The repertoires were released in a freely available public database meant as a resource for research on the immune response to SARS-CoV-2. Samples came from the ongoing ImmuneRACE study (first 160 participants) plus 1,254 subjects from 6 global collaborators. A de-identified subject ID, COVID-19 status, age in years and sex were almost always included in the sample metadata. Where HLA class I and class II types were available, the types were taken from metadata supplied by the sample provider, not from assay-based typing.

The immunoSEQ Assay, a bias-controlled multiplex PCR, was used to amplify TCRbeta CDR3 regions from genomic DNA. Processing in the source paper ran as follows. The number of nucleated cells in each sample was estimated from the amplification of reference gene primers within the assay. To quantify the absolute abundance of each unique TCRbeta CDR3 rearrangement, sequence reads were collapsed and filtered. For each sample, productive Simpson clonality was calculated by taking the square root of Simpson's diversity index across productive rearrangements. The table comes from immuneACCESS by way of TCRdb, which keeps in-frame sequences with V and J called. Part of the clones is missing from these tables; in studies checked, under half for an unresolved V gene and the rest for unknown reasons. The DNA was the basis for D and trimming; V, J and clone size are from that table. The sample records approximately 210,000 clones, 84% of which are singletons. The ten largest clones take up 7.6% of the sample.

Comments on this clone: Its antigen specificity is not known. Per-base quality was not reported, and no clone a single base away is much larger than it.

What the authors observed across the whole study: Clinical and demographic metadata were provided uncurated, with the amount varying by source and participant.

The collaborating institutions used their own protocols to collect whole blood in K2EDTA tubes. Collaborator samples were shipped for TCRbeta analysis as frozen whole blood, isolated PBMCs, or DNA extracted from either sample type. The CDR3, cysteine through phenylalanine, is 15 amino acids long. Only the CDR3 DNA is retained, 45 bases long and in frame from the first base. The trim is 1 base for V and 1 base for J, with a gap of 8 bases between the germline ends. CDR1 is given as KGHSH and CDR2 as LQKENI, both from the germline V gene. The clonotype comes from a woman aged 50 to 65 with active or convalescent COVID-19. Sequencing was performed on peripheral blood. Rearrangement joined TRBV18 to TRBJ2-1; the D gene is perhaps TRBD1, from 6 matching bases. CDR3 protein: CASSPQRGSYNEQFF. The sequence in DNA is TGTGCCAGCTCACCACAGAGGGGGTCCTACAATGAGCAGTTCTTC. Here the CDR3 is joined to the reference TRBV18 and TRBJ2-1 genes, and the full variable domain is: NAGVMQNPRHLVRRRGQEARLRCSPMKGHSHVYWYRQLPEEGLKFMVYLQKENIIDESGMPKERFSAEFPKEGPSILRIQQVVRGDSAAYFCASSPQRGSYNEQFFGPGTRLTVL.